This paragraph covers one TCR beta chain sequence. Its binding antigen is unknown. No base quality information exists; no much larger clone differs at one position. The data derive from a study of T cell responses to AZD1222 COVID-19 vaccine (dated by TCRdb to the early 2020s). Some background on the complete study: Because spike-specific TCR depth and breadth did not differ between the two schedules, AZD1222 recipients who got a second dose at roughly 4 weeks were pooled with those who got a second dose at roughly 12 weeks. TCR sequencing was performed for about 240 trial participants, of whom some 200 were given two doses of AZD1222 and around 25 were given two doses of MenACWY control vaccine. Enrollment into the trials was organized by age into subgroups of 18-55, 56-69 and 70-plus years, and those subgroups contained about 150, 27 and 61 TCR-sequenced participants, respectively.

The CDR3 regions of human TCRbeta chains were analyzed by immunosequencing. The authors' analysis ran thus. Repertoire TCRs were matched against a reference library of SARS-CoV-2-specific TCRs generated with the MIRA antigen-specificity platform. Breadth was defined as the fraction of unique TCRs that were SARS-CoV-2-associated, and depth was defined as the fraction of total T cells that were SARS-CoV-2-associated. Each spike-specific TCR was assigned to its reactive spike region and to a CD4 or CD8 class using the MIRA data. Log10-transformed breadth and depth values were compared by one-way ANOVA with Sidak's multiple comparisons tests. TCRdb took over this immuneACCESS table, retaining in-frame rearrangements with V and J assigned. Such tables are incomplete; in checked studies, under half of the missing clones stem from an unresolved V gene, and the remainder is unexplained. The DNA gave D and trimming, while V, J and clone size come from that table. Here the sample has about 140,000 clones; about 92% occur a single time. About 2.5% of the sample goes to the ten largest clones.

Beyond this particular receptor, the publication reports: Because no samples from the day 14 peak response were available, repertoires could be characterized only after the peak T cell response. Reportedly, close to half of the unique spike-specific TCRs recognized epitopes lying outside the regions that are mutated in the B.1.351 and B.1.1.7 variants. The 56-69-year group was small, and its depth increase did not reach significance, likely because of low power. A significant rise in spike-specific TCR breadth and depth was observed after two AZD1222 doses relative to day 0 and relative to MenACWY recipients. The whole spike protein was spanned by vaccine-associated CD4 TCRs, and dominant responses were seen in regions 160-218 and 743-854. Conclusions about previously exposed vaccinees are limited, since just a handful of AZD1222 recipients were seropositive for SARS-CoV-2 at baseline. Participants were mostly white British, with more females than males. The authors suggested clonal diversity may have been underestimated.

Per the publication, the time point label means: baseline before first vaccination. Samples from vaccinated people were obtained from the UK trials COV001 and COV002, which included a single-blind randomized controlled phase 2/3 trial of AZD1222 (ChAdOx1 nCoV-19) in healthy adults. For TCRbeta chain sequencing, PBMC samples were collected from trial participants at day 0 and at day 28 after the second dose. Here V drops 1 base and J drops 4 bases, and the junction holds 7 bases not matched to any gene. CDR1 is given as KGHSH and CDR2 as LQKENI, both from the germline V gene. Including cysteine and phenylalanine, the CDR3 has 16 amino acids. The retained sequence is limited to the CDR3, 48 bases, with the frame set at the first base.

Sequenced here: peripheral blood, sampled on day 0 of AZD1222 vaccination. The sequence joins TRBV18 to TRBJ1-5, and TRBD1 matches 7 of the central bases. The TCR was taken from an adult in good health. The CDR3 sequence is CASSPLKQGQNQPQHF. The sequence in DNA is TGTGCCAGCTCACCACTTAAACAGGGACAGAATCAGCCCCAGCATTTT.